This T cell receptor (beta chain) was recovered during a study of shared clonotypes between healthy human individuals. Study outcomes and limitations: Blood alone was sampled, and tissue repertoires likely differ.

Comments on this clone: What it binds is unknown.

Libraries were prepared by immunoSEQ multiplex PCR; TCRdb keeps only in-frame clonotypes and omits some of them. The sample carries about 1.1 million clones, 77% recorded once. Germline CDR1 reads LNHDA; CDR2 reads SQIVND (reference sequence). With V trimmed by 9 bases and J by 9 bases, 11 bases remained unmatched. This CDR3 is built from 14 residues. The donors were adults (healthy and HIV-negative) with no recent acute infections or vaccinations. This chain uses TRBV19 with TRBJ1-5; 10 positions match TRBD1. The sample taken for sequencing was memory CD4+ T cells from PBMCs. The subset is: CD45RA-negative fraction. The clonotype comes from a man aged 18 to 35 in good health. Some clones in this sample may be carry-over from other donors' samples. The CDR3 bases are TGTGCCAGCAACACCGGGACAGGGGAACGGCCCCAGCATTTT. It encodes CASNTGTGERPQHF.